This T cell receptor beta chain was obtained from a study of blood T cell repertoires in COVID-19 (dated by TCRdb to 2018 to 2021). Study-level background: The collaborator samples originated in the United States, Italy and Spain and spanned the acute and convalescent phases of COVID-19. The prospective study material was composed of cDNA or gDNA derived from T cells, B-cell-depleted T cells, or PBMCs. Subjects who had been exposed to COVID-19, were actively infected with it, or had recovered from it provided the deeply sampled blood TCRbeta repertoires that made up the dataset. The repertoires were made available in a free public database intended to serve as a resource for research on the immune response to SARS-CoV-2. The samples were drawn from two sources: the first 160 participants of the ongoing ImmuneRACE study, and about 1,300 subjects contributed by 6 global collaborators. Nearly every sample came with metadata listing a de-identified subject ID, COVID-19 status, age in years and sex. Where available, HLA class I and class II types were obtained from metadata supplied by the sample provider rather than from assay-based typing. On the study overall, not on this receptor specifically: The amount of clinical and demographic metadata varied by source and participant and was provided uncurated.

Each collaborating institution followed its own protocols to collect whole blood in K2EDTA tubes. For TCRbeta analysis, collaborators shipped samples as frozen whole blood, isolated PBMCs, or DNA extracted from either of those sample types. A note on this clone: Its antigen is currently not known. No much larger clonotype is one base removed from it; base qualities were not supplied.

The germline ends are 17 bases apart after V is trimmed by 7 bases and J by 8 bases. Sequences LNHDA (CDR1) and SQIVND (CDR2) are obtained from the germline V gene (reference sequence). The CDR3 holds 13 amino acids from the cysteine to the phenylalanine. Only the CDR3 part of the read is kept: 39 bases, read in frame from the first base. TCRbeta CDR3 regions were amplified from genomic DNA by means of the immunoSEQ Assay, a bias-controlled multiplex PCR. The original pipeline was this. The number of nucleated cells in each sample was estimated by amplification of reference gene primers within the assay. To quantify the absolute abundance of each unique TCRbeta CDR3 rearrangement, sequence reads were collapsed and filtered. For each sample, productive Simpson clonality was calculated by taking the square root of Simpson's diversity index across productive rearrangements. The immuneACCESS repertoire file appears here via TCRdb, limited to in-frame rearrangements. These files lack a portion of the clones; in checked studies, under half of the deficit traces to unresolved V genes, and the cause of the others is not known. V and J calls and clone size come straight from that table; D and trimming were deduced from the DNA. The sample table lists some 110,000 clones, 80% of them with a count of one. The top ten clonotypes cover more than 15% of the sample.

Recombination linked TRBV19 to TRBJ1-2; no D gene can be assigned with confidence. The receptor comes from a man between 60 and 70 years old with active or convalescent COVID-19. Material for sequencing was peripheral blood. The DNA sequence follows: TGTGCCAGTAAGCCGTCCCTAAGTTCCGGCTACACCTTC. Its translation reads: CASKPSLSSGYTF.